The sequence of this T cell receptor beta chain was determined in a study of cytomegalovirus exposure and HLA in healthy donors. As for the study in general: An earlier analysis found fewer than 120 million unique TCR beta sequences from around 180 million T cells. Findings and limits, study-wide: Presence/absence analyses treated sequencing depth as roughly uniform across donors.

The study ran its PCR with 60 Vbeta and 13 Jbeta primers. The table came from immunoSEQ multiplex PCR; TCRdb's copy has only in-frame clones and leaves some out. This table has over 110,000 clones, 70% to 80% appearing once. Details on this clone: What it binds is unknown.

Source material: PBMCs. The clonotype comes from a female donor in good health and CMV-seronegative.

The DNA of the CDR3 is TGTGCCAGCAGCCCCACAGGGGCTAATGAAAAACTGTTTTTT. The encoded protein is CASSPTGANEKLFF. V gene TRBV27 combines with J gene TRBJ1-4; TRBD1 matches at 7 bases. This CDR3 contains 14 residues. Trimming removed 6 bases from V and 3 bases from J; junction bases left unmatched: 4. Germline V gene data show CDR1 as MNHEY and CDR2 as SMNVEV (reference sequence).